The next 21 T cell receptor beta chains were all read from a single sample in a study of glioma-infiltrating T cells after dendritic cell vaccination. The time point denotes: after dendritic cell vaccination, including at tumor progression/relapse. The assay was immunoSEQ multiplex PCR, and TCRdb's table has in-frame clones only and misses some. The sample holds 100,000 or so clones; almost 90% are singletons and the top ten take 2.7%. The material sequenced was blood, taken after dendritic cell vaccination. These receptor sequences come from a human donor with glioblastoma.

The rearrangement joins TRBV14 to TRBJ2-6; TRBD1 matches 7 bases. The CDR3 runs to 18 residues. CDR1 SGHDN and CDR2 FVKESK come from the germline V gene. V was clipped by 2 bases and J by 0 bases; unmatched bases: 7. Here the CDR3 reads CASSQYHRGSSGANVLTF. The CDR3 DNA sequence: TGTGCCAGCAGCCAATACCACAGGGGAAGCTCTGGGGCCAACGTCCTGACTTTC.

The sample holds a few counts of this clone. The sample has other DNA sequences that encode this CDR3 too. This chain connects TRBV4-1 to TRBJ1-1; D ambiguous. Germline CDR1 reads MGHRA; CDR2 reads YSYEKL. This CDR3 comprises 13 residues. The V and J ends lost 0 bases and 4 bases respectively, with 6 bases between them. The CDR3 bases are TGCGCCAGCAGCCAAGACAGAGGCACTGAAGCTTTCTTT. It is translated as CASSQDRGTEAFF.

The chain links TRBV5-1 to TRBJ2-7, with D maybe TRBD1 (6 bases). V was trimmed by 2 bases and J by 1 base, leaving 16 bases between them. This CDR3 has 16 amino acids. Germline values: CDR1 SGHRS, CDR2 YFSETQ. CDR3 nucleotides: TGCGCCAGCAGCTTAAACACAGGGTCCCAATCCTACGAGCAGTACTTC. Translated: CASSLNTGSQSYEQYF.

The V gene is TRBV9, the J gene TRBJ2-2; TRBD1 matches at 9 bases. The CDR3 extends over 16 amino acids. The V gene end was trimmed by 3 bases and the J gene end by 4 bases; junction bases not matched to a gene: 7. Germline-derived CDR1 and CDR2 are SGDLS and YYNGEE. CDR3 amino acids: CASSDPQGASTGELFF. In DNA, the CDR3 is TGTGCCAGCAGCGACCCACAGGGGGCCAGCACCGGGGAGCTGTTTTTT.

In DNA form, the CDR3 reads TGCGCCAGCAGCCAAGGCCTTAGCGGGAGATGGGGGGAGCTGTTTTTT. This translates into CASSQGLSGRWGELFF. The rearrangement links TRBV4-1 to TRBJ2-2; TRBD2 matches at 9 bases. This CDR3 comprises 16 residues. The germline V gene encodes CDR1 MGHRA and CDR2 YSYEKL. V shed 1 base, J shed 8 bases, and the junction held 8 bases outside the gene matches.

This chain connects TRBV4-2 to TRBJ1-2; unclear D gene. The length of the CDR3 is 15 residues. Germline CDR1 is LGHNA and CDR2 is YNFKEQ. Trimming shortened V by 0 bases and J by 3 bases, and 11 bases separated the two germline ends. CDR3 DNA sequence: TGTGCCAGCAGCCAAGATGGAGGTTTATACTATGGCTACACCTTC. This translates into CASSQDGGLYYGYTF.

This sequence joins TRBV27 and TRBJ2-3; possible D gene TRBD2, 5 bases. This CDR3 spans 15 amino acids. The V end was cut by 1 base, the J end by 1 base, with 9 bases between. Germline-derived CDR1 and CDR2 are MNHEY and SMNVEV (reference sequence). This CDR3 reads CASSLLRERTDTQYF. CDR3 coding DNA: TGTGCCAGCAGTTTATTGAGGGAACGCACAGATACGCAGTATTTT.

In its sample, this clone was seen once. This sequence joins TRBV30 and TRBJ1-1, with D possibly being TRBD1 (6 bases). The germline CDR1 and CDR2 sequences are GTSNPN and SVGIG (reference sequence). The CDR3 has 15 residues. V gave up 0 bases and J gave up 8 bases, with 19 bases separating them. This CDR3 reads CAWSVLGGEVLEAFF. The DNA for the CDR3 is TGTGCCTGGAGTGTACTAGGGGGGGAGGTTCTGGAAGCTTTCTTT.

This chain connects TRBV6-5 to TRBJ2-1, with 9 bases matching TRBD2. The CDR3 runs 13 residues. Germline values: CDR1 MNHEY, CDR2 SVGAGI. Trimming cost V 6 bases and J 10 bases; bases outside gene matches: 7. DNA for the CDR3: TGTGCCAGCAGGCCACTAGCGGGTTACGAGCAGTTCTTC. Translated, it gives CASRPLAGYEQFF.

V and J are TRBV5-5 and TRBJ2-4; 8 nucleotides align to TRBD1. CDR3 length equals 14 residues. The ends lost 4 bases at V and 6 bases at J; junction bases unmatched: 6. Germline CDR1 is SGHKS and CDR2 is YYEKEE (reference sequence). The chain's CDR3 is CASSHIQGANIQYF. CDR3 nucleotides: TGTGCCAGCAGCCACATTCAGGGGGCAAACATTCAGTACTTC.

The genes are TRBV18 and TRBJ1-2, with 8 bases identical to TRBD1. After removal of 5 bases from V and 4 bases from J, the junction contained 6 bases not matched to a gene. CDR3 length: 14 residues. CDR1 is KGHSH and CDR2 is LQKENI in the germline V gene. The CDR3 protein is CASSAGQGTYGYTF. The CDR3 DNA is TGTGCCAGCTCAGCTGGACAGGGTACCTATGGCTACACCTTC. The full variable domain, with the rest looked up from reference TRBV18 and TRBJ1-2, is NAGVMQNPRHLVRRRGQEARLRCSPMKGHSHVYWYRQLPEEGLKFMVYLQKENIIDESGMPKERFSAEFPKEGPSILRIQQVVRGDSAAYFCASSAGQGTYGYTFGSGTRLTVV.

This chain links TRBV21-1 with TRBJ2-3; no DNA check was done on the table's D call, TRBD1. TRBV21-1 is annotated as a pseudogene. The CDR3 has 12 amino acids. CDR3 nucleotide sequence: TGTGCCAGCAGCCATACAACAGATACGCAGTATTTT. It yields the protein CASSHTTDTQYF.

The chain uses TRBV7-3 and TRBJ2-2; a possible D gene is TRBD1 (5 bases). The germline CDR1 and CDR2 sequences are SGHTA and FQGTGA. Trimming left V 3 bases short and J 0 bases short, with 8 bases between. The CDR3 runs to 15 residues. In nucleotides, the CDR3 is TGTGCCAGCAGCTTGGGCAGGGCGAACACCGGGGAGCTGTTTTTT. It is translated as CASSLGRANTGELFF.

V gene TRBV30 combines with J gene TRBJ2-5, with D uncertain. The V and J ends lost 2 bases and 4 bases respectively, with 11 bases between them. CDR1 and CDR2 (germline): GTSNPN, SVGIG (reference sequence). The CDR3 contains 13 residues. In DNA, the CDR3 is TGTGCCTGGAGTCGCCAGGCCAGAGAGACCCAGTACTTC. Translation gives CAWSRQARETQYF.

J is TRBJ2-1 and V is TRBV7-6, with 10 bases matching TRBD2. With 5 bases clipped from V and 4 bases from J, the junction kept 11 bases outside the gene matches. The CDR3 runs to 17 residues. Germline CDR1 SGHVS, CDR2 FNYEAQ. CDR3 bases: TGTGCCAGCAGCATCACGAGCGGGGGGGAGGGGTACAATGAGCAGTTCTTC. Translation gives CASSITSGGEGYNEQFF.

This clone has a handful of counts. The V and J genes are TRBV9 and TRBJ2-3, with D maybe TRBD2 (6 bases). The CDR3 sequence is 14 residues long. Looked up from germline, CDR1 is SGDLS and CDR2 is YYNGEE. V was shortened by 0 bases and J by 6 bases, with 11 bases between the two germline ends. CDR3 DNA sequence: TGTGCCAGCAGCGTAGCCGGGAGAGGTGATACGCAGTATTTT. Its translation is CASSVAGRGDTQYF. Full variable domain (rest looked up from reference TRBV9 and TRBJ2-3): DSGVTQTPKHLITATGQRVTLRCSPRSGDLSVYWYQQSLDQGLQFLIQYYNGEERAKGNILERFSAQQFPDLHSELNLSSLELGDSALYFCASSVAGRGDTQYFGPGTRLTVL.

The chain couples TRBV5-1 to TRBJ1-1; D may be TRBD1 (5 bases). CDR3 length equals 16 residues. Trimming took off 4 bases at V and 3 bases at J, with 19 bases between the two ends. Germline CDR1 and CDR2: SGHRS and YFSETQ. CDR3 protein: CASSGGTRRVDTEAFF. The CDR3 DNA reads TGCGCCAGCAGCGGAGGGACCCGAAGGGTGGACACTGAAGCTTTCTTT.

Details on this clone: One junction end disagrees with the germline gene, perhaps due to a read error. Other nucleotide sequences from this sample produce the same CDR3. The CDR3 sequence: CASSGGTSRETQYF. The CDR3, as DNA: TGCGCTAGCAGCGGGGGGACTAGCAGAGAGACCCAGTACTTC. J is TRBJ2-5 and V is TRBV5-1, with 9 bases fitting TRBD2. The CDR3 has 14 amino acids. Germline V lookup: CDR1 SGHRS, CDR2 YFSETQ.

This chain connects TRBV6-1 to TRBJ2-5, with 13 bases lining up with TRBD2. The CDR3 is 15 amino acids. V was pared by 4 bases and J by 5 bases, with 4 bases of the junction left unmatched. Looked up from germline, CDR1 is MNHNS and CDR2 is SASEGT. The CDR3 reads CASSGLAGGGETQYF. In nucleotides, the CDR3 is TGTGCCAGCAGTGGACTAGCGGGGGGAGGGGAGACCCAGTACTTC.

The chain employs TRBV18 and TRBJ1-4; D is ambiguous. Germline assignment: CDR1 KGHSH and CDR2 LQKENI. V lost 3 bases and J lost 8, with 10 bases in between. The CDR3 is 13 residues long. CDR3 sequence (DNA): TGTGCCAGCTCACCTAGCCAGACGGAAAAACTGTTTTTT. It codes for CASSPSQTEKLFF.

The V and J genes are TRBV19 and TRBJ1-2; unclear D gene. This CDR3 has 15 amino acids. Germline-derived CDR1 and CDR2 are LNHDA and SQIVND (reference sequence). V lost 5 bases to trimming and J lost 0 bases, with 13 bases between them. CDR3 sequence reads: CASSPDGFANYGYTF. The CDR3 region has the DNA TGTGCCAGTAGTCCCGACGGGTTCGCTAACTATGGCTACACCTTC.